The 29 T cell receptor beta chains presented below share a single source sample, sequenced in a study of T cell responses to AZD1222 COVID-19 vaccine. This table comes from immunoSEQ multiplex PCR, and its TCRdb copy is limited to in-frame clones, with some not included. Altogether 150,000 to 200,000 clones are present, roughly nine tenths being singletons, with the ten largest covering 3.6%. The material sequenced was peripheral blood, taken 28 days after the second dose of the MenACWY control vaccine. The receptors were gathered from an adult who received the MenACWY meningococcal vaccine as a control.

This clone was detected only a few times. The chain has TRBV27 and TRBJ2-2; D unresolved. Per germline, CDR1 MNHEY and CDR2 SMNVEV (reference sequence). The V gene lost 0 bases and the J gene lost 13 bases, with 18 bases spanning the gap. The CDR3 loop spans 15 amino acids. The CDR3 region is CASSLSAVARERLFF. CDR3 bases: TGTGCCAGCAGTTTATCTGCCGTAGCCAGAGAAAGGCTGTTTTTT.

Points on this clone: At one end the junction does not follow the germline gene, possibly because of a read error. The rearrangement links TRBV28 to TRBJ1-1; D not resolved. The CDR3 runs to 15 residues. The germline CDR1 and CDR2 sequences are MDHEN and SYDVKM. The DNA for the CDR3 is TGTGCCAGTAGTTCCGTCCCCGCCGAGAACACTGAAGCTTTCTTT. This gives the protein CASSSVPAENTEAFF.

The chain uses TRBV28 and TRBJ1-1, with no clear D. Looked up from germline, CDR1 is MDHEN and CDR2 is SYDVKM. The CDR3 totals 12 residues. Trimming took off 3 bases at V and 6 bases at J, with 8 bases between the two ends. DNA for the CDR3: TGTGCCAGCAGTTTTAGTTTCTCTGAAGCTTTCTTT. Amino acid sequence: CASSFSFSEAFF.

The chain uses TRBV30 and TRBJ1-5, with D unclear. Germline values: CDR1 GTSNPN, CDR2 SVGIG (reference sequence). The CDR3 consists of 12 residues. Trimming shortened V by 1 base and J by 6 bases, and 7 bases separated the two germline ends. The CDR3 is CAWSAGPQPQHF. The CDR3 DNA is TGTGCCTGGAGTGCCGGGCCTCAGCCCCAGCATTTT. Full variable domain (outside the CDR3, taken from reference TRBV30 and TRBJ1-5): SQTIHQWPATLVQPVGSPLSLECTVEGTSNPNLYWYRQAAGRGLQLLFYSVGIGQISSEVPQNLSASRPQDRQFILSSKKLLLSDSGFYLCAWSAGPQPQHFGDGTRLSIL.

The table lists this clone with a few counts. The chain uses TRBV4-3 and TRBJ2-7; D unresolved. Germline V gene sequence: CDR1 LGHNA, CDR2 YSLEER. V gave up 0 bases and J gave up 0 bases, with 9 bases separating them. This CDR3 region has 15 residues. CDR3 in amino acids: CASSQDWPVSYEQYF. CDR3 DNA: TGCGCCAGCAGCCAAGATTGGCCGGTCTCCTACGAGCAGTACTTC.

The rearrangement uses TRBV4-3 and TRBJ2-1, with 11 nucleotides matching TRBD2. V lost 5 bases, J lost 5 bases, and 5 bases stayed unmatched. The germline V gene encodes CDR1 LGHNA and CDR2 YSLEER. The CDR3 is made up of 15 amino acids. For the CDR3, the DNA is TGCGCCAGCAGCGAGGGGACTAGCGGAAACAATGAGCAGTTCTTC. This encodes CASSEGTSGNNEQFF.

The rearrangement links TRBV5-1 to TRBJ2-7; D remains ambiguous. Germline CDR1 and CDR2: SGHRS and YFSETQ. The CDR3 runs 13 residues. The ends were cut back, 1 base at V and 6 bases at J, with 11 bases in the middle. Here the CDR3 DNA reads TGCGCCAGCAGCTTGTTACAGACAACCGAGCAGTACTTC. Encoded protein: CASSLLQTTEQYF. The complete variable domain, with remaining parts taken from reference TRBV5-1 and TRBJ2-7, reads KAGVTQTPRYLIKTRGQQVTLSCSPISGHRSVSWYQQTPGQGLQFLFEYFSETQRNKGNFPGRFSGRQFSNSRSEMNVSTLELGDSALYLCASSLLQTTEQYFGPGTRLTVT.

J is TRBJ1-5 and V is TRBV20-1; maybe TRBD1 (5 bases). V was cut by 3 bases and J by 2 bases, with 14 bases left in between. CDR1 and CDR2 (germline): DFQATT, SNEGSKA (reference sequence). CDR3 length equals 15 residues. The CDR3 protein is CSASSLGVGNQPQHF. The CDR3, as DNA: TGCAGTGCTAGTTCGTTGGGGGTCGGCAATCAGCCCCAGCATTTT.

V is TRBV23-1 and J is TRBJ1-1; the D is unclear. TRBV23-1 is placed among ORFs of uncertain function. The CDR3 is made up of 16 amino acids. The V end was cut by 2 bases, the J end by 3 bases, with 16 bases between. The CDR3 coding sequence is TGCGCCAGCAGTCAAGATCAATCGACCGAGTACACTGAAGCTTTCTTT. The encoded protein is CASSQDQSTEYTEAFF.

The J gene is TRBJ2-2, the V gene TRBV9; no clear D gene. V shed 0 bases and J shed 1 base, with 4 bases lying between them. CDR1 and CDR2 (germline): SGDLS, YYNGEE. This CDR3 is built from 14 residues. This CDR3 reads CASSVDGNTGELFF. CDR3 DNA: TGTGCCAGCAGCGTAGACGGGAACACCGGGGAGCTGTTTTTT. Together with reference TRBV9 and TRBJ2-2, the CDR3 gives the full variable domain: DSGVTQTPKHLITATGQRVTLRCSPRSGDLSVYWYQQSLDQGLQFLIQYYNGEERAKGNILERFSAQQFPDLHSELNLSSLELGDSALYFCASSVDGNTGELFFGEGSRLTVL.

The chain combines TRBV4-2 with TRBJ1-3; 9 positions agree with TRBD1. Germline-derived CDR1 and CDR2 are LGHNA and YNFKEQ. There are 15 residues in the CDR3. The ends lost 5 bases at V and 6 bases at J; junction bases unmatched: 8. Here the CDR3 DNA reads TGTGCCAGCAGCGAGGGACAGGGCAAGGAAAACACCATATATTTT. Protein product: CASSEGQGKENTIYF.

Here the CDR3 reads CASSPRPGEIDTQYF. The CDR3 nucleotides read TGTGCCAGCAGTCCCCGGCCCGGCGAGATAGATACGCAGTATTTT. The chain employs TRBV7-9 and TRBJ2-3; D ambiguous. CDR3 size: 15 residues. Germline CDR1 SEHNR, CDR2 FQNEAQ (reference sequence). V gave up 6 bases and J gave up 5 bases, with 18 bases separating them. Based on the CDR3 plus reference TRBV7-9 and TRBJ2-3, the full variable domain is DTGVSQNPRHKITKRGQNVTFRCDPISEHNRLYWYRQTLGQGPEFLTYFQNEAQLEKSRLLSDRFSAERPKGSFSTLEIQRTEQGDSAMYLCASSPRPGEIDTQYFGPGTRLTVL.

This chain links TRBV18 with TRBJ1-1, with unresolved D. Germline V gene lookup returns CDR1 KGHSH and CDR2 LQKENI. With 4 bases removed from V and 5 bases from J, the gap between germline ends came to 20 bases. The CDR3 runs to 16 residues. The CDR3 DNA reads as TGTGCCAGCTCACTGAGGGTAGACGCCTCGGGTACTGAAGCTTTCTTT. Its translation: CASSLRVDASGTEAFF.

This chain connects TRBV18 to TRBJ2-1; 9 bases map to TRBD1. V lost 6 bases and J lost 8; bases outside the gene matches: 5. Germline CDR1 and CDR2: KGHSH and LQKENI. The CDR3 covers 13 residues. The CDR3 sequence: CASSLGTGYEQFF. The CDR3 bases are TGTGCCAGCTCGCTCGGGACAGGGTATGAGCAGTTCTTC.

This chain uses TRBV7-2 with TRBJ1-6; no firm D call. The ends were cut back, 5 bases at V and 7 bases at J, with 15 bases in the middle. The CDR3 runs 15 residues. The germline gives CDR1 SGHTA, CDR2 FQGNSA. The CDR3 sequence is CASSITGPPNSPLHF. In DNA, the CDR3 is TGTGCCAGCAGCATAACGGGCCCTCCGAATTCACCCCTCCACTTT.

The chain is built from TRBV7-9 and TRBJ1-1; 8 bases match TRBD1. Germline CDR1 is SEHNR and CDR2 is FQNEAQ (reference sequence). CDR3 length equals 16 residues. J lost 5 bases, V lost 1 base, and 9 bases had no gene match. CDR3 sequence reads: CASSLETPDRVTEAFF. CDR3 DNA: TGTGCCAGCAGCTTAGAGACGCCGGACAGGGTTACTGAAGCTTTCTTT.

The chain uses TRBV12-3 or TRBV12-4 and TRBJ1-5; D uncertain. There are 11 residues in the CDR3. Trimming cost V 4 bases and J 5 bases, with 3 bases left between them. The CDR3 region has the DNA TGTGCCAGCAGTTACCATCAGCCCCAGCATTTT. Amino acids: CASSYHQPQHF.

This clone was recorded once. This chain uses TRBV29-1 with TRBJ2-3; D perhaps matches TRBD2 (5 bases). CDR3 length: 13 amino acids. CDR1 is SQVTM, CDR2 ANQGSEA, per germline. Trimming stripped 5 bases from V and 4 bases from J, with 13 bases between. CDR3 DNA sequence: TGCAGCGTTTTTGAAGGGAGCGCAGATACGCAGTATTTT. Translation gives CSVFEGSADTQYF.

The sample holds one count of this clone. V is TRBV12-5 and J is TRBJ2-7; 9 bases are a match to TRBD2. V trimming: 5 bases; J trimming: 5 bases; junction bases outside the gene matches: 7. The CDR3 has 14 amino acids. CDR1 and CDR2 (germline): LGHNT, FRNRAP. In nucleotides, the CDR3 is TGTGCTAGTGGTCCCGGGACTAGCATGCACGAGCAGTACTTC. This sequence encodes CASGPGTSMHEQYF.

J is TRBJ1-1 and V is TRBV9; no firm D call. Germline V lookup: CDR1 SGDLS, CDR2 YYNGEE. V lost 0 bases and J lost 3, with 9 bases in between. This CDR3 comprises 14 residues. CDR3 DNA sequence: TGTGCCAGCAGCGTAGTAGCCGGCGACACTGAAGCTTTCTTT. Protein sequence: CASSVVAGDTEAFF.

The rearrangement joins TRBV30 to TRBJ1-5; D is uncertain. This CDR3 contains 14 residues. From germline, CDR1 is GTSNPN and CDR2 SVGIG (reference sequence). The ends were cut back, 0 bases at V and 0 bases at J, with 6 bases in the middle. This chain's CDR3 is CAWSVLNSNQPQHF. CDR3 DNA sequence: TGTGCCTGGAGTGTACTAAATAGCAATCAGCCCCAGCATTTT.

The chain recombines TRBV3-1 (or the pseudogene TRBV3-2) with TRBJ1-5; D might be TRBD1 (6 bases). The V and J ends lost 0 bases and 5 bases respectively, with 11 bases between them. Germline CDR1 and CDR2: LGHDT and YNNKEL (reference sequence). The CDR3 covers 15 residues. This chain's CDR3 is CASSQDMGADQPQHF. The CDR3 bases are TGTGCCAGCAGCCAAGATATGGGGGCGGATCAGCCCCAGCATTTT.

The chain employs TRBV19 and TRBJ1-1; D possibly corresponds to TRBD1 (6 bases). The V gene's germline CDR1 is LNHDA and CDR2 SQIVND (reference sequence). The CDR3 is made up of 14 amino acids. The V end was cut by 1 base, the J end by 8 bases, with 14 bases between. The CDR3 sequence is CASSIAEGVAEAFF. The CDR3 nucleotides read TGTGCCAGTAGTATAGCCGAGGGGGTGGCCGAAGCTTTCTTT.

The CDR3 protein is CATQDRDGNTIYF. The CDR3 DNA is TGTGCCACCCAAGACAGGGACGGAAACACCATATATTTT. J is TRBJ1-3 and V is TRBV19, with 7 nucleotides matching TRBD1. The CDR3 is made up of 13 amino acids. With V trimmed by 10 bases and J by 4 bases, 7 bases remained unmatched. Germline CDR1 is LNHDA and CDR2 is SQIVND (reference sequence). The full variable domain, in which reference TRBV19 and TRBJ1-3 provide the parts outside the CDR3, is DGGITQSPKYLFRKEGQNVTLSCEQNLNHDAMYWYRQDPGQGLRLIYYSQIVNDFQKGDIAEGYSVSREKKESFPLTVTSAQKNPTAFYLCATQDRDGNTIYFGEGSWLTVV.

This sequence joins TRBV11-2 and TRBJ1-4; D is unresolved. From germline, CDR1 is SGHAT and CDR2 FQNNGV. With 5 bases removed from V and 1 base from J, the gap between germline ends came to 11 bases. The CDR3 consists of 15 residues. CDR3 amino acids: CASSPGRITNEKLFF. Here the CDR3 DNA reads TGTGCCAGCAGCCCTGGGCGTATAACTAATGAAAAACTGTTTTTT. Looking up the rest from reference TRBV11-2 and TRBJ1-4 gives the full variable domain: EAGVAQSPRYKIIEKRQSVAFWCNPISGHATLYWYQQILGQGPKLLIQFQNNGVVDDSQLPKDRFSAERLKGVDSTLKIQPAKLEDSAVYLCASSPGRITNEKLFFGSGTQLSVL.

The chain employs TRBV29-1 and TRBJ2-7; D is possibly TRBD1 (5 bases). V gave up 6 bases and J gave up 2 bases, with 14 bases separating them. This CDR3 comprises 13 residues. CDR1 is SQVTM, CDR2 ANQGSEA, per germline. CDR3 amino acids: CSVTDGHPYEQYF. Written as DNA, the CDR3 is TGCAGCGTCACTGACGGACACCCCTACGAGCAGTACTTC.

Only a few counts were recorded for this clone. This chain uses TRBV27 with TRBJ2-7, with 8 bases fitting TRBD2. This CDR3 is built from 13 residues. Germline CDR1 MNHEY, CDR2 SMNVEV (reference sequence). Germline trimming cut 6 bases from V and 8 bases from J; bases unmatched to any gene: 9. Here the CDR3 reads CASSLPRGRKQYF. CDR3 nucleotide sequence: TGTGCCAGCAGCCTCCCGCGCGGGAGGAAGCAGTACTTC.

This CDR3 is CASSGRVGPPLHF. The CDR3 DNA is TGTGCCAGCAGCGGGAGAGTAGGACCACCCCTCCACTTT. The chain links TRBV9 to TRBJ1-6; no firm D call. This CDR3 contains 13 residues. The germline CDR1 and CDR2 sequences are SGDLS and YYNGEE. The ends were cut back, 3 bases at V and 11 bases at J, with 12 bases in the middle.

The chain combines TRBV29-1 with TRBJ2-2, with TRBD1 matching over 8 bases. Trimming at V came to 7 bases and at J to 4 bases, leaving 5 bases not matched to a gene. The CDR3 has 13 residues. CDR1 and CDR2 from the germline V gene are SQVTM and ANQGSEA. In DNA form, the CDR3 reads TGCAGCGCCACCAGGGGGCCCACCGGGGAGCTGTTTTTT. Translated: CSATRGPTGELFF.